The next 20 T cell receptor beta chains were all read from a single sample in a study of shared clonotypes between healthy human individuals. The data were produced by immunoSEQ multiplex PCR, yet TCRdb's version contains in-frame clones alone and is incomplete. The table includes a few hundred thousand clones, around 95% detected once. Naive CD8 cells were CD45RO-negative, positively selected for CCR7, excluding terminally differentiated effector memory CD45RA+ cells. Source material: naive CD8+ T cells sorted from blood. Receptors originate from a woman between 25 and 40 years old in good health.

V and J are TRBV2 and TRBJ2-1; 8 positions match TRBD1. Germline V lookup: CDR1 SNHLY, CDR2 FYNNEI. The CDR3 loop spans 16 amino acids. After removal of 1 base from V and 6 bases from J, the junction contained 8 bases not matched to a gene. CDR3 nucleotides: TGTGCCAGCAGTGAAGGGGAGGTAACAGGGGGCAATGAGCAGTTCTTC. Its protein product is CASSEGEVTGGNEQFF.

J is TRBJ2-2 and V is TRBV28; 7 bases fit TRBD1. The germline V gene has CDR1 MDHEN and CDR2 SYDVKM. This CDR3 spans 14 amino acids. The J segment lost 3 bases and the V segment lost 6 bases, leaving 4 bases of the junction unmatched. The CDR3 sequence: CASRKGQYTGELFF. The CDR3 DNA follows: TGTGCCAGCAGAAAGGGACAGTACACCGGGGAGCTGTTTTTT.

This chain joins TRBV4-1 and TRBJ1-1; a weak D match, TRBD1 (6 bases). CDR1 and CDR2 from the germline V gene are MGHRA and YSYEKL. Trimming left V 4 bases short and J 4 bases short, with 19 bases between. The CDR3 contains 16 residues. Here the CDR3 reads CASSLIYRDKGTEAFF. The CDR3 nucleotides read TGCGCCAGCAGCCTTATCTACAGGGATAAGGGCACTGAAGCTTTCTTT.

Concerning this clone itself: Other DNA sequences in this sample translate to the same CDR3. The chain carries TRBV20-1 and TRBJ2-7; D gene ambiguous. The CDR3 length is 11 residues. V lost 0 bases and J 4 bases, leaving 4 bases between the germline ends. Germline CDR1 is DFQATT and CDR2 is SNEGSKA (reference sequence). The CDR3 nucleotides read TGCAGTGCTAGAGACGGGTACGAGCAGTACTTC. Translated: CSARDGYEQYF.

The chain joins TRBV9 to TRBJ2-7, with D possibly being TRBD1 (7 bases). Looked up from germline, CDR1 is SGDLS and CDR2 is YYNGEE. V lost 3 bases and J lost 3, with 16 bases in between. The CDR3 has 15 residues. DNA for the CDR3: TGTGCCAGCAGCGCCAGCAGCCAGGGGGGCTACGAGCAGTACTTC. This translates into CASSASSQGGYEQYF.

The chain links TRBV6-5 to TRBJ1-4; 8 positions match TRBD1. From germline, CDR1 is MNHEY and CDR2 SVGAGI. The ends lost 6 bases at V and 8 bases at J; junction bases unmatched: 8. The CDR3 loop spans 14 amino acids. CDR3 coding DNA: TGTGCCAGCAGCCCTACCGGACAGGGAGAAAAACTGTTTTTT. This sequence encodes CASSPTGQGEKLFF.

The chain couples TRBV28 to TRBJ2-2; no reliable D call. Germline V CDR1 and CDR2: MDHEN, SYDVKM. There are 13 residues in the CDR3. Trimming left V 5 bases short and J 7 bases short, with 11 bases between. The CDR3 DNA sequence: TGTGCCAGCAGTCCCCGTTTGAACGGGGAGCTGTTTTTT. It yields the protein CASSPRLNGELFF.

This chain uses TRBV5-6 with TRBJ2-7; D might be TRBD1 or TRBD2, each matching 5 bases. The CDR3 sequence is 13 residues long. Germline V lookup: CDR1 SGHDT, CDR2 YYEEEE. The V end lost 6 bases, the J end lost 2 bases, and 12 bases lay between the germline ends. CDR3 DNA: TGTGCCAGCACCCAGGGAGAAGCCTACGAGCAGTACTTC. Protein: CASTQGEAYEQYF.

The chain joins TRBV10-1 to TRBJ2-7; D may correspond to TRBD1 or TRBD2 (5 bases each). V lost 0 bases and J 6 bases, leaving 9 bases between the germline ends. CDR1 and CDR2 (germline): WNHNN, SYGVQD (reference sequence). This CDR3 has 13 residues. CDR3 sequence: CASSESRGPEQYF. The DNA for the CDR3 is TGCGCCAGCAGTGAGTCGAGGGGCCCCGAGCAGTACTTC.

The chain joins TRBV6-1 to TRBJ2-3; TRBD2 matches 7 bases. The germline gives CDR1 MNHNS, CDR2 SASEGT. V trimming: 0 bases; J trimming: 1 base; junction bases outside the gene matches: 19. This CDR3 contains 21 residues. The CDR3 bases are TGTGCCAGCAGTGAAGCCCCTCCGACGGAGAGGGAGGGTGTAGGCACAGATACGCAGTATTTT. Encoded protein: CASSEAPPTEREGVGTDTQYF.

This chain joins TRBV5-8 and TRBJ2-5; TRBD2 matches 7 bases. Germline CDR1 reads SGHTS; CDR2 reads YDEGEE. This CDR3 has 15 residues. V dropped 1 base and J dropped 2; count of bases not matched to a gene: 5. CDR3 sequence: CASSLWGGGQETQYF. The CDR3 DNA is TGTGCCAGCAGCTTGTGGGGGGGTGGGCAAGAGACCCAGTACTTC. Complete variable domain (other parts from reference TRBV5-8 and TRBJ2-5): EAGVTQSPTHLIKTRGQQATLRCSPISGHTSVYWYQQALGLGLQFLLWYDEGEERNRGNFPPRFSGRQFPNYSSELNVNALELEDSALYLCASSLWGGGQETQYFGPGTRLLVL.

The DNA for the CDR3 is TGTGCCTGGAGTGCCCAAGATCAGCCCCAGCATTTT. This gives the protein CAWSAQDQPQHF. The rearrangement joins TRBV30 to TRBJ1-5; D gene unclear. Germline CDR1 GTSNPN, CDR2 SVGIG (reference sequence). Trimming removed 1 base from V and 5 bases from J, with 6 bases in between. The CDR3 has 12 amino acids.

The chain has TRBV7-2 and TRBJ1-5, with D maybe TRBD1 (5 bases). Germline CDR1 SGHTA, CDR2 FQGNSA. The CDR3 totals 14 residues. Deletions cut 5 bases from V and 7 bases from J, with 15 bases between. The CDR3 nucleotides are TGTGCCAGCAGCCCCCTCGGGGGTTGGCAGCCCCAGCATTTT. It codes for CASSPLGGWQPQHF.

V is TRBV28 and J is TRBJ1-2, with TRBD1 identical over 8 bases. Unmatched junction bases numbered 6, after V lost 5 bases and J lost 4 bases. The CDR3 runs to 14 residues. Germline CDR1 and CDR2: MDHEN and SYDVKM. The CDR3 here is CASSPPDRVYGYTF. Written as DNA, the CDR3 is TGTGCCAGCAGTCCCCCGGACAGGGTCTATGGCTACACCTTC.

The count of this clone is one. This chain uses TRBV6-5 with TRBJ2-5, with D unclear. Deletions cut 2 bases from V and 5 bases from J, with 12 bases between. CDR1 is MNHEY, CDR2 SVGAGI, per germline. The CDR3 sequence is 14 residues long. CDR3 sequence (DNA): TGTGCCAGCAGTTACCTTGGAGAAGTGGAGACCCAGTACTTC. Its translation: CASSYLGEVETQYF.

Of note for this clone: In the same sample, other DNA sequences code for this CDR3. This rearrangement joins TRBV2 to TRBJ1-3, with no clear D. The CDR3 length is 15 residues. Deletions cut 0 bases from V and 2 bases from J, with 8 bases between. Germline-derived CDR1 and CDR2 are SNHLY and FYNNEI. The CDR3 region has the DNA TGTGCCAGCAGTGAAGCACGGGGAACTGGAAACACCATATATTTT. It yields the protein CASSEARGTGNTIYF.

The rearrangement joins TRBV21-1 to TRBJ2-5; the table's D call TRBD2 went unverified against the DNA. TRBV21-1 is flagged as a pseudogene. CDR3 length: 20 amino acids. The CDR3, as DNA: TGTGCCAGCAGCGAATCCGATGTAAGACTAGCGGGCATGGGGAAAGAGACCCAGTACTTC. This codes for CASSESDVRLAGMGKETQYF.

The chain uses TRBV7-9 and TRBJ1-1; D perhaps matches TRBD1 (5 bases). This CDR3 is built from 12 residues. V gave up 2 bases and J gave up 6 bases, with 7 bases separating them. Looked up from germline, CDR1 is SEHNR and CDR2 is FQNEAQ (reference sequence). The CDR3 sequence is CASSLQGSEAFF. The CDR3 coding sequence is TGTGCCAGCAGCTTACAGGGATCTGAAGCTTTCTTT.

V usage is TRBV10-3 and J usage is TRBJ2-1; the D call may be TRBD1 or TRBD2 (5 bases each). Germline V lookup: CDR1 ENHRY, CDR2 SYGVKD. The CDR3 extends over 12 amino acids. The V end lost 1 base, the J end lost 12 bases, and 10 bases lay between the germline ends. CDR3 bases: TGTGCCATCAGTGAGTGGGACGATTGGCAGTTCTTC. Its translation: CAISEWDDWQFF.

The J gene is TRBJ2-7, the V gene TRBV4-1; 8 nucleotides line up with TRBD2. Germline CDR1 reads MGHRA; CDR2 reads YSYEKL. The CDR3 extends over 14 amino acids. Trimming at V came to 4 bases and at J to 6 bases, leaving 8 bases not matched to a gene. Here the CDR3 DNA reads TGCGCCAGCAGCCGGACGGGACTAGAGGCCGAGCAGTACTTC. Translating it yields CASSRTGLEAEQYF.